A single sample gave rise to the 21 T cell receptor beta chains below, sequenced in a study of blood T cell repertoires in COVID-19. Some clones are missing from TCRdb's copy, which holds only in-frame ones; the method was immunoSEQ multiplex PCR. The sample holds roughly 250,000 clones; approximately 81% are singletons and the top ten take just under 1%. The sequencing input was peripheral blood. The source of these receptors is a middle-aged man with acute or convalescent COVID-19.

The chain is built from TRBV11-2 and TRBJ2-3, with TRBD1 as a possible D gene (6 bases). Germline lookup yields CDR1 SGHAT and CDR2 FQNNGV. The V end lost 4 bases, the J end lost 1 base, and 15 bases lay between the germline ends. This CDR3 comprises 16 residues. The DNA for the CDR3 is TGTGCCAGCAGCTCAACAGGGTACGTTGGCACAGATACGCAGTATTTT. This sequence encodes CASSSTGYVGTDTQYF.

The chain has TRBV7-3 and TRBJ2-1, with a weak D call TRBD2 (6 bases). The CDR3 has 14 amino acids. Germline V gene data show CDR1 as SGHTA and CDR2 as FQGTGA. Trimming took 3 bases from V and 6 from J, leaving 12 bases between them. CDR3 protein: CASSLGGVGNEQFF. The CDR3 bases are TGTGCCAGCAGCTTGGGCGGGGTGGGCAATGAGCAGTTCTTC.

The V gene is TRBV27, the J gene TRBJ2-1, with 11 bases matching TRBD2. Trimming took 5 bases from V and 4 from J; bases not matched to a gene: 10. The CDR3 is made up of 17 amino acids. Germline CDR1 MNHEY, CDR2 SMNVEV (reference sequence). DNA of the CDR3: TGTGCCAGCAGTCCGTACTCCGGGACTAGCGGATACAATGAGCAGTTCTTC. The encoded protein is CASSPYSGTSGYNEQFF.

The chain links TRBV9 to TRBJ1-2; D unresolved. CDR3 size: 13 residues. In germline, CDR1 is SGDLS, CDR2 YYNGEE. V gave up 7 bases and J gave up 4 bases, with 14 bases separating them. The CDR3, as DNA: TGTGCCAGCGGCCCAGGAGGCAGCTATGGCTACACCTTC. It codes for CASGPGGSYGYTF.

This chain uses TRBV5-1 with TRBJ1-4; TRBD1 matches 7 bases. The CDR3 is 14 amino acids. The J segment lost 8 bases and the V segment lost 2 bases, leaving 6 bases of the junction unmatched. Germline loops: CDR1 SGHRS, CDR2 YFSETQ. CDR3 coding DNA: TGCGCCAGCAGCTTAGACAGGGAGGTGGAAAAACTGTTTTTT. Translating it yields CASSLDREVEKLFF.

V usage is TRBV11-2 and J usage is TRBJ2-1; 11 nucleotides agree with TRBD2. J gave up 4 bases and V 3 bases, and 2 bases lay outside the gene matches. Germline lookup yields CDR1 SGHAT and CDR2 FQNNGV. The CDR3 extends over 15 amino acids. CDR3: CASSFSGGAYNEQFF. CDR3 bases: TGTGCCAGCAGCTTTAGCGGGGGGGCGTACAATGAGCAGTTCTTC.

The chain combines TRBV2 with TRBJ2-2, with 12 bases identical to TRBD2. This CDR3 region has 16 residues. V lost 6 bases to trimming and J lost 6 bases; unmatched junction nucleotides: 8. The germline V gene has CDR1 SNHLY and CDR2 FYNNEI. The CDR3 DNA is TGTGCCAGCAGCTCCGGGGGACTAGCGGGTCCCGGGGAGCTGTTTTTT. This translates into CASSSGGLAGPGELFF.

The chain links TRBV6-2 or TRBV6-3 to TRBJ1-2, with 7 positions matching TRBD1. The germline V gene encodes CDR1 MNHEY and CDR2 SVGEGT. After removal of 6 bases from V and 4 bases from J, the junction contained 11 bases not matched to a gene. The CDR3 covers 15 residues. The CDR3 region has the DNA TGTGCCAGCAGACCTATTACGGACAGGCCCTATGGCTACACCTTC. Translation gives CASRPITDRPYGYTF.

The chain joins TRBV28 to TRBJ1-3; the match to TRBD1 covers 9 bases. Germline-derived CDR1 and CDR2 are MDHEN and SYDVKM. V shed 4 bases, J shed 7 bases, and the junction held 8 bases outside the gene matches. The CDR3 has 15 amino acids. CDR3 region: CASSSIRQGDNTIYF. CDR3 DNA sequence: TGTGCCAGCAGTTCAATAAGACAGGGGGATAACACCATATATTTT.

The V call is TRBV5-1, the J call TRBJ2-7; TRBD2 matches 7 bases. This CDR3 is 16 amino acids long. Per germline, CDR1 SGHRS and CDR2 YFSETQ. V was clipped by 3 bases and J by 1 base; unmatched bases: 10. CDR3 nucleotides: TGCGCCAGCAGCTCCCACCTTGGACTAGAATCCTACGAGCAGTACTTC. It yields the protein CASSSHLGLESYEQYF.

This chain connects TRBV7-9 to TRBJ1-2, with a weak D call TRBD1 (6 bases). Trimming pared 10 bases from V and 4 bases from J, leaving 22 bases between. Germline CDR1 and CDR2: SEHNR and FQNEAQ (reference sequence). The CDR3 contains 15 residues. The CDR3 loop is CATDPGGARTYGYTF. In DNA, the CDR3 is TGTGCCACTGATCCCGGGGGGGCGCGGACCTATGGCTACACCTTC.

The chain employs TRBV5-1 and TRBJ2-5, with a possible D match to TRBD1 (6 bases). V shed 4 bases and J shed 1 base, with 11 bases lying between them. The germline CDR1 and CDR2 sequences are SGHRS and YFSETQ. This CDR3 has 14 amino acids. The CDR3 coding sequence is TGCGCCAGCAGCACCAGGACAGTCCAAGAGACCCAGTACTTC. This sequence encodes CASSTRTVQETQYF.

The CDR3 DNA reads as TGTGCCAGCAGCGTAGACCCGGGGACAGACGGCTACACCTTC. As protein: CASSVDPGTDGYTF. The chain joins TRBV9 to TRBJ1-2; 7 bases align to TRBD1. The CDR3 consists of 14 residues. With 0 bases clipped from V and 8 bases from J, the junction kept 7 bases outside the gene matches. The germline V gene has CDR1 SGDLS and CDR2 YYNGEE.

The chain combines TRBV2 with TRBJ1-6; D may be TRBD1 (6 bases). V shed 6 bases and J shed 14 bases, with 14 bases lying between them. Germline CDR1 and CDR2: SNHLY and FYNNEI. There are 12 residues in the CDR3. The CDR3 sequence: CASRPQGLTLHF. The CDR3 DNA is TGTGCCAGCAGACCACAGGGTTTGACCCTCCACTTT.

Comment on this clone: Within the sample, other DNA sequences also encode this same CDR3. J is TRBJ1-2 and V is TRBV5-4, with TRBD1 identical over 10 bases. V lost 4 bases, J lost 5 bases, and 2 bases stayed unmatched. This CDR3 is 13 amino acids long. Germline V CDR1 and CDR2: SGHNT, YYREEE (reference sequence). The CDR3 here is CASSRTGGYGYTF. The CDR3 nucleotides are TGTGCCAGCAGCCGGACAGGGGGGTATGGCTACACCTTC.

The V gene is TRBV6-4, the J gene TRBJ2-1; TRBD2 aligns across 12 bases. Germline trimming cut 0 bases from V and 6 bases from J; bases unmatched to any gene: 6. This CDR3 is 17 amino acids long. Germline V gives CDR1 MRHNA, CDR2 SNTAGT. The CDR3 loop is CASSDSRTSGGFNEQFF. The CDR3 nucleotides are TGTGCCAGCAGTGACTCGAGAACTAGCGGGGGGTTCAATGAGCAGTTCTTC.

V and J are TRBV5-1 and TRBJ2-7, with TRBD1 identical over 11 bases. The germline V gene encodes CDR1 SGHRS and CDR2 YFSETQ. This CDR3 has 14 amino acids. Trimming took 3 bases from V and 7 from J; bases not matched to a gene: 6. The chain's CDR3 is CASSYGQGANEQYF. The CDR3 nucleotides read TGCGCCAGCAGCTACGGACAGGGGGCTAATGAGCAGTACTTC. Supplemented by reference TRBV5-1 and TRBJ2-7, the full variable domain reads KAGVTQTPRYLIKTRGQQVTLSCSPISGHRSVSWYQQTPGQGLQFLFEYFSETQRNKGNFPGRFSGRQFSNSRSEMNVSTLELGDSALYLCASSYGQGANEQYFGPGTRLTVT.

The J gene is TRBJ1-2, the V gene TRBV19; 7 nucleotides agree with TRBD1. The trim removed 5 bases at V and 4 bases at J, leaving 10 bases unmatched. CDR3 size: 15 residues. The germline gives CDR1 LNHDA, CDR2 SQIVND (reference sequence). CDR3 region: CASSASSAGGYGYTF. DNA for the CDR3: TGTGCCAGTAGTGCCTCCTCGGCAGGGGGCTATGGCTACACCTTC.

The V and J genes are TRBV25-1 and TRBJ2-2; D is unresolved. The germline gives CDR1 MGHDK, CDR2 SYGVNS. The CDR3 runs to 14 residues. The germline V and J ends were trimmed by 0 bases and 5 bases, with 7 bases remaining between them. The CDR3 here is CASSEYRETGELFF. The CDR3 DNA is TGTGCCAGCAGTGAATATAGAGAGACCGGGGAGCTGTTTTTT.

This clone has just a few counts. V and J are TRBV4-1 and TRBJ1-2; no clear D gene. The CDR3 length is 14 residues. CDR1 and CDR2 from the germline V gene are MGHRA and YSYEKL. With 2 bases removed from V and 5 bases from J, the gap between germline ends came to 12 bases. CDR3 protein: CASSQSPGEYGYTF. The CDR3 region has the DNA TGCGCCAGCAGCCAAAGTCCAGGTGAATATGGCTACACCTTC.

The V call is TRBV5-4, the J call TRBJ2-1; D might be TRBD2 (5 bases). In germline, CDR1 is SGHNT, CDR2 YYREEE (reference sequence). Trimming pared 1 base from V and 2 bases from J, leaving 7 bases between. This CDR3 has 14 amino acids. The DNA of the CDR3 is TGTGCCAGCAGCTTGCCGAGGGCCTACAATGAGCAGTTCTTC. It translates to CASSLPRAYNEQFF.